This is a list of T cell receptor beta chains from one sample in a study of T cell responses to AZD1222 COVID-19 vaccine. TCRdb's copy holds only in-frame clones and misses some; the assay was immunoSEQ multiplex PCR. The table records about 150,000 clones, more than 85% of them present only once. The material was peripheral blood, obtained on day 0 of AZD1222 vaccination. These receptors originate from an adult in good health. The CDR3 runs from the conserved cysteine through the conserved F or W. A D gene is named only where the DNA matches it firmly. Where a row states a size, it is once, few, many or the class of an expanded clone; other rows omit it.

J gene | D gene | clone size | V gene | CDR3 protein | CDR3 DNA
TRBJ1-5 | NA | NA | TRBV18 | CASSPGEGIQPQHF | TGTGCCAGCTCCCCCGGGGAGGGGATTCAGCCCCAGCATTTT
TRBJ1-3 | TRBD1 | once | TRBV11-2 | CASSLTGGRDTIYF | TGTGCCAGCAGCTTGACAGGGGGTAGAGACACCATATATTTT
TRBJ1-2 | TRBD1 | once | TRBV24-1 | CATNTLQGAYPYGYTF | TGTGCCACCAACACCTTACAGGGGGCGTATCCCTATGGCTACACCTTC
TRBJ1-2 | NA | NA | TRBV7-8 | CASSWGVRGYTF | TGTGCCAGCAGCTGGGGGGTTAGGGGCTACACCTTC
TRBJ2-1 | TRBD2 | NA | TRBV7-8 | CASSLTSSGSIDNEQFF | TGTGCCAGCAGCTTAACTTCTAGCGGGAGTATCGACAATGAGCAGTTCTTC
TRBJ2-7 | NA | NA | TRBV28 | CVVGSNYYEQYF | TGTGTCGTGGGCAGCAACTACTACGAGCAGTACTTC
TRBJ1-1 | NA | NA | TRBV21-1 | CASSKAETETEAFF | TGTGCCAGCAGCAAAGCCGAGACCGAAACTGAAGCTTTCTTT
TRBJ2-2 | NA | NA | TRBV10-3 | CAISEAGNTGELFF | TGTGCCATCAGTGAGGCGGGGAACACCGGGGAGCTGTTTTTT
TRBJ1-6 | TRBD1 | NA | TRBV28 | CASRRQGANSPLHF | TGTGCCAGCAGACGACAGGGGGCGAATTCACCCCTCCACTTT
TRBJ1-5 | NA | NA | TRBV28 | CASSPPGGVGNQPQHF | TGTGCCAGCAGCCCTCCGGGGGGGGTAGGCAATCAGCCCCAGCATTTT
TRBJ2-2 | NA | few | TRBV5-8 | CASSLRRAAELFF | TGTGCCAGCAGCTTGCGTAGGGCAGCGGAGCTGTTTTTT
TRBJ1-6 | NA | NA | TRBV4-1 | CASSQDLQGRKNSPLHF | TGCGCCAGCAGCCAAGATCTACAGGGCCGTAAAAATTCACCCCTCCACTTT
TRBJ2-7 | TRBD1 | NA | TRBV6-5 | CASSLRQGSVWEQYF | TGTGCCAGCAGTCTTAGACAGGGGTCGGTGTGGGAGCAGTACTTC
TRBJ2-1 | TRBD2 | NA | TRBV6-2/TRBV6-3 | CASSYSGTNFEQFF | TGTGCCAGCAGTTACTCAGGGACTAACTTTGAGCAGTTCTTC
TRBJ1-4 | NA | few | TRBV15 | CATSRDRGETGPTNEKLFF | TGTGCCACCAGCAGAGATCGCGGGGAGACAGGCCCAACTAATGAAAAACTGTTTTTT
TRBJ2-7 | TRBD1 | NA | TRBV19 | CATSQGTGAYEQYF | TGTGCCACCTCCCAGGGGACAGGGGCCTACGAGCAGTACTTC
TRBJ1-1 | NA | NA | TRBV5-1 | CASSYSSGNTEAFF | TGCGCCAGCAGCTATTCTAGCGGGAACACTGAAGCTTTCTTT
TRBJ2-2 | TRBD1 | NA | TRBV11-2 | CASSGRGQGISGELFF | TGTGCCAGCAGCGGAAGGGGACAGGGGATTTCCGGGGAGCTGTTTTTT
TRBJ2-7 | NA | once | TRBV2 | CASSSGEQYF | TGTGCCAGCAGTTCCGGCGAGCAGTACTTC
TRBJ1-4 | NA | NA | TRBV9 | CASSVGPDPTSGMNEKLFF | TGTGCCAGCAGCGTAGGACCGGATCCTACTTCAGGGATGAATGAAAAACTGTTTTTT
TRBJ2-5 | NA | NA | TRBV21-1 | CASSLHRDRPYQETQYF | TGTGCCAGCAGCTTGCACCGGGACAGACCGTACCAAGAGACCCAGTACTTC
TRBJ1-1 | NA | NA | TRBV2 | CATGSDTEAFF | TGTGCCACCGGGTCCGATACTGAAGCTTTCTTT
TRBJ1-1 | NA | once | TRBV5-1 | CASSLVVGGRMNTEAFF | TGCGCCAGCAGCTTGGTGGTCGGAGGTAGAATGAACACTGAAGCTTTCTTT
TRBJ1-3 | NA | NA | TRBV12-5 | CASGLVKGISGNTIYF | TGTGCTAGTGGTTTGGTAAAGGGTATCTCTGGAAACACCATATATTTT
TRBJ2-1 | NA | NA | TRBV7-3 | CASSPSLTENEQFF | TGTGCCAGCAGCCCATCACTGACTGAAAATGAGCAGTTCTTC
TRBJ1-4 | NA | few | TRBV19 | CASSYSSEKLFF | TGTGCCAGTAGTTATTCGAGTGAAAAACTGTTTTTT
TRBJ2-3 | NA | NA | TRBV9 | CASNRDYPDTQYF | TGTGCCAGCAACAGGGACTACCCAGATACGCAGTATTTT
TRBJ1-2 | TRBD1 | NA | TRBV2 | CASSGRDRSYGYTF | TGTGCCAGCAGTGGAAGGGACAGGTCTTATGGCTACACCTTC
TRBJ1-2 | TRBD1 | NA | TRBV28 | CASSLSGTGGYGYTF | TGTGCCAGCAGTTTATCCGGGACAGGGGGCTATGGCTACACCTTC
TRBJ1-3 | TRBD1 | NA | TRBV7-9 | CASHRYGRTGAISGNTIYF | TGTGCCAGTCACCGATACGGGAGGACAGGGGCGATCTCTGGAAACACCATATATTTT
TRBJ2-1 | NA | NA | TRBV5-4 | CASSLLGVLSSYNEQFF | TGTGCCAGCAGCTTACTAGGGGTCCTGAGCTCCTACAATGAGCAGTTCTTC
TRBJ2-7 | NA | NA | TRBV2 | CASRWASFSNEQYF | TGTGCCAGCAGATGGGCTAGCTTCTCCAACGAGCAGTACTTC
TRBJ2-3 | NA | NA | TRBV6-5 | CASTDPPDTQYF | TGTGCCAGCACCGACCCCCCAGATACGCAGTATTTT
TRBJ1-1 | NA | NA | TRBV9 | CASSVGGLGIMNTEAFF | TGTGCCAGCAGCGTAGGAGGGCTGGGCATCATGAACACTGAAGCTTTCTTT
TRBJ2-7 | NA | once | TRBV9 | CASSVDGSPYYEQYF | TGTGCCAGCAGCGTAGACGGCTCTCCTTACTACGAGCAGTACTTC
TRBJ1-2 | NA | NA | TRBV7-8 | CASSPRDLPTPNYGYTF | TGTGCCAGCAGCCCCAGGGACCTCCCGACCCCCAACTATGGCTACACCTTC